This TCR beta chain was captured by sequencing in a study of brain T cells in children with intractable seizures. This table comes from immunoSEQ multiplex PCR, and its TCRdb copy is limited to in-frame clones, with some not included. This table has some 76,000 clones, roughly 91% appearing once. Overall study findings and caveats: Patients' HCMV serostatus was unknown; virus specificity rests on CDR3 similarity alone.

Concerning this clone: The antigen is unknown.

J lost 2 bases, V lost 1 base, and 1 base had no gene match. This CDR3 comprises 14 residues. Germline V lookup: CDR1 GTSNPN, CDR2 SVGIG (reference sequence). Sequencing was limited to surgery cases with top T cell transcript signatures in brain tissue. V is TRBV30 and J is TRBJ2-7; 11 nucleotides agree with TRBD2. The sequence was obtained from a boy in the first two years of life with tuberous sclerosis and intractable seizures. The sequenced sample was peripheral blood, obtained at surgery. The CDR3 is CAWSGLAGTYEQYF. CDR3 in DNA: TGTGCCTGGAGTGGACTAGCGGGGACCTACGAGCAGTACTTC.